This passage covers 27 T cell receptor beta chains from one sample sequenced in a study of breast tumors, draining lymph nodes, adjacent tissues (dated by TCRdb to between 2015 and 2016). The library was prepared using multiplex PCR. TCRdb records Illumina HiSeq 2000 as the sequencer. Clones were called with MiXCR by TCRdb after fastp trimmed the public reads at Q25, and only in-frame beta chains were retained. Rows matching on CDR3 protein sequence are summarized as one entry with the most common DNA and genes. The sample table shows approximately 89,000 distinct CDR3 sequences, and roughly 28% are seen once. Roughly 7.3% of the sample is taken by the ten largest. Lymph node samples came from the axillary draining lymph nodes of breast cancer patients. What was sequenced was axillary lymph node tissue. The receptors here all came from a female donor with breast cancer. Some clones in this sample may be carry-over from other donors' samples.

This clonotype appeared many times. This chain links TRBV11-2 with TRBJ2-1; TRBD2 agrees at 8 bases. There are 13 residues in the CDR3. From germline, CDR1 is SGHAT and CDR2 FQNNGV. V gave up 0 bases and J gave up 12 bases; unmatched junction bases: 4. CDR3 nucleotide sequence: TGTGCCAGCAGCTTAGATGGGGCGGGAGGGCAGTTCTTC. Translation gives CASSLDGAGGQFF.

Worth noting for this clonotype: The limits of the CDR3 on the DNA are not certain, so only TCRdb's listed CDR3 is given. The chain is built from TRBV4-3 and TRBJ1-2. The CDR3 is 13 amino acids in total, end residues counted. The germline V gene has CDR1 LGHNA and CDR2 YSLEER. CDR3 sequence reads: CASSQAWGTGNTF.

Ten or more counts support this clonotype. The junction does not match germline at one end; this may be a read error. This rearrangement joins TRBV7-2 to TRBJ2-3, with D possibly matching TRBD1 (7 bases). The CDR3 runs 15 residues. Germline CDR1 SGHTA, CDR2 FQGNSA. In nucleotides, the CDR3 is TGTGCCGGCAGTGCCGCGGGACAGCCCACAGATACGCAGTATTTT. The encoded protein is CAGSAAGQPTDTQYF.

This clonotype was recorded many times. The chain is built from TRBV4-1 and TRBJ2-2, with D perhaps matching TRBD2 (6 bases). Trimming left V 4 bases short and J 0 bases short, with 21 bases between. This CDR3 is built from 19 residues. CDR1 MGHRA and CDR2 YSYEKL come from the germline V gene. CDR3 amino acids: CASSLPMATAGANTGELFF. The CDR3, as DNA: TGCGCCAGCAGCCTTCCCATGGCGACAGCGGGCGCGAACACCGGGGAGCTGTTTTTT.

This chain joins TRBV7-2 and TRBJ2-1; TRBD2 aligns across 7 bases. Looked up from germline, CDR1 is SGHTA and CDR2 is FQGNSA. V shed 1 base, J shed 6 bases, and the junction held 6 bases outside the gene matches. The CDR3 spans 15 residues. CDR3 in DNA: TGTGCCAGCAGCTTAGTAGGCGGGGGACCCAATGAGCAGTTCTTC. This gives the protein CASSLVGGGPNEQFF.

Turning to this clonotype: Compared with germline, one end of the junction differs, possibly owing to a read error. The V gene is TRBV7-2, the J gene TRBJ2-3; TRBD1 matches 7 bases. Germline-derived CDR1 and CDR2 are SGHTA and FQGNSA. The CDR3 covers 14 residues. The DNA for the CDR3 is TGTGCCGGCAGCTTCCCGACAGGGCCAGATACTCAGTATTTT. Its protein is CAGSFPTGPDTQYF. Full variable domain (missing parts from reference TRBV7-2 and TRBJ2-3): GAGVSQSPSNKVTEKGKDVELRCDPISGHTALYWYRQSLGQGLEFLIYFQGNSAPDKSGLPSDRFSAERTGGSVSTLTIQRTQQEDSAVYLCAGSFPTGPDTQYFGPGTRLTVL.

This clonotype was observed at least ten times. The CDR3 is CASSQVQYTQYF. The CDR3 DNA reads TGTGCCAGCAGCCAAGTACAGTATACGCAGTATTTT. J is TRBJ2-3 and V is TRBV14; D gene ambiguous. V shed 1 base and J shed 7 bases, with 6 bases lying between them. CDR3 length equals 12 residues. In germline, CDR1 is SGHDN, CDR2 FVKESK.

The chain uses TRBV3-1 and TRBJ1-2; D is uncertain. V gave up 0 bases and J gave up 7 bases, with 6 bases separating them. Germline-derived CDR1 and CDR2 are LGHDT and YNNKEL (reference sequence). The CDR3 has 12 amino acids. The DNA for the CDR3 is TGTGCCAGCAGCCAAGAGAGGAGTGGCTACACCTTC. This sequence encodes CASSQERSGYTF.

This clonotype has only a few counts. V gene TRBV12-3 or TRBV12-4 combines with J gene TRBJ1-1; 8 nucleotides line up with TRBD1. The CDR3 extends over 15 amino acids. With 3 bases clipped from V and 4 bases from J, the junction kept 7 bases outside the gene matches. CDR3 region: CASSFPDRVGTEAFF. The CDR3, as DNA: TGTGCCAGCAGTTTCCCGGACAGGGTTGGCACTGAAGCTTTCTTT.

This chain links TRBV7-8 with TRBJ2-5; 10 bases agree with TRBD2. The V gene's germline CDR1 is SGHVS and CDR2 FQNEAQ. This CDR3 contains 18 residues. The V and J ends lost 2 bases and 5 bases, in that order; junction bases with no gene match: 14. The CDR3 spells CASSLSTSGVPGGETQYF. CDR3 sequence (DNA): TGTGCCAGCAGCTTATCCACTAGCGGGGTTCCCGGGGGGGAGACCCAGTACTTC. Full variable domain (missing parts from reference TRBV7-8 and TRBJ2-5): GAGVSQSPRYKVAKRGQDVALRCDPISGHVSLFWYQQALGQGPEFLTYFQNEAQLDKSGLPSDRFFAERPEGSVSTLKIQRTQQEDSAVYLCASSLSTSGVPGGETQYFGPGTRLLVL.

Of note for this clonotype: A much larger clone lies one base from this, so it may be a read error. The gene calls are TRBV7-2 and TRBJ2-4; TRBD2 aligns across 9 bases. Germline V gene data show CDR1 as SGHTA and CDR2 as FQGNSA. V dropped 5 bases and J dropped 2; count of bases not matched to a gene: 19. The CDR3 has 20 residues. CDR3 amino acids: CASSPRSSGSMGGPKNIQYF. The CDR3 DNA reads as TGTGCCAGCAGCCCCCGAAGTAGCGGGAGTATGGGGGGGCCCAAAAACATTCAGTACTTC.

The chain uses TRBV7-9 and TRBJ2-3; 12 nucleotides agree with TRBD2. The CDR3 is 16 residues long. V dropped 5 bases and J dropped 4; count of bases not matched to a gene: 7. The germline gives CDR1 SEHNR, CDR2 FQNEAQ (reference sequence). The CDR3: CASSRRLAGGPDTQYF. The CDR3 region has the DNA TGTGCCAGCAGCCGCCGTCTAGCGGGAGGGCCAGATACGCAGTATTTT.

This clonotype has only a few counts. V usage is TRBV28 and J usage is TRBJ2-7, with 7 bases aligning to TRBD2. The CDR3 contains 14 residues. J was trimmed by 5 bases and V by 6 bases; bases with no gene match: 10. The germline V gene has CDR1 MDHEN and CDR2 SYDVKM. CDR3: CASRLAGRSHEQYF. The DNA of the CDR3 is TGTGCCAGCAGACTAGCCGGGAGGTCCCACGAGCAGTACTTC.

About this clonotype itself: This may be a read error: a much more frequent sequence differs by one nucleotide. This rearrangement joins TRBV28 to TRBJ2-2, with TRBD1 matching over 7 bases. This CDR3 comprises 14 residues. Per germline, CDR1 MDHEN and CDR2 SYDVKM. The CDR3: CARRDSLNTGELFF. DNA of the CDR3: TGTGCCCGCAGGGACAGTTTGAACACCGGGGAGCTGTTTTTT.

This clonotype came up many times. The chain combines TRBV10-3 with TRBJ2-5; D is uncertain. V lost 5 bases, J lost 5 bases, and 9 bases lay in between. The CDR3 loop spans 12 amino acids. The germline CDR1 and CDR2 sequences are ENHRY and SYGVKD. As DNA, the CDR3 is TGTGCCATCAGTCCCAGCGCGGAGACCCAGTACTTC. This gives the protein CAISPSAETQYF.

This clonotype was counted ten times or more. In DNA, the CDR3 is TGTGCCAGCAGTTACTCGAAGGGTGAGCAGTTCTTC. Translation gives CASSYSKGEQFF. The chain joins TRBV6-6 to TRBJ2-1; no firm D call. Per the germline V gene, CDR1 is MNHNY and CDR2 is SVGAGI (reference sequence). The CDR3 runs 12 residues. V lost 0 bases and J lost 9, with 6 bases in between.

This clonotype was seen at least ten times. CDR3 in DNA: TGTGCCAGCAGTGACCCCTGGGCAGATACGCAGTATTTT. This translates into CASSDPWADTQYF. The chain joins TRBV25-1 to TRBJ2-3, with D uncertain. Germline V CDR1 and CDR2: MGHDK, SYGVNS. Trimming cost V 3 bases and J 4 bases, with 8 bases left between them. This CDR3 spans 13 amino acids.

In its sample, this clonotype was seen many times. The rearrangement joins TRBV10-3 to TRBJ1-1; possibly TRBD1 for D (5 bases). The length of the CDR3 is 13 residues. The V gene's germline CDR1 is ENHRY and CDR2 SYGVKD. Trimming left V 8 bases short and J 0 bases short, with 10 bases between. The CDR3 DNA sequence: TGTGCCATCGTCGGGGCCATGAACACTGAAGCTTTCTTT. Residues: CAIVGAMNTEAFF.

The rearrangement links TRBV20-1 to TRBJ2-5, with TRBD1 matching over 7 bases. The V gene's germline CDR1 is DFQATT and CDR2 SNEGSKA (reference sequence). The CDR3 runs 15 residues. Unmatched junction bases numbered 18, after V lost 5 bases and J lost 9 bases. CDR3 sequence: CSARTGEGSNQPQYF. The DNA for the CDR3 is TGCAGTGCTCGGACAGGTGAAGGTAGCAATCAGCCCCAGTACTTC.

The chain's CDR3 is CSALGTGEKLFF. In nucleotides, the CDR3 is TGCAGTGCCCTCGGGACAGGTGAAAAACTGTTTTTT. This chain uses TRBV20-1 with TRBJ1-4; 8 nucleotides match TRBD1. Germline V gives CDR1 DFQATT, CDR2 SNEGSKA (reference sequence). The junction had 4 bases not matched to a gene; V was cut back by 6 bases and J by 7 bases. The CDR3 length is 12 residues.

This chain connects TRBV3-2 to TRBJ1-2; no DNA check was done on the table's D call, TRBD1. TRBV3-2 is a pseudogene locus. CDR3 length equals 15 residues. CDR3 protein: CASSHGTGGGYGYTF. DNA for the CDR3: TGCGCCAGCAGCCACGGGACAGGGGGCGGCTATGGCTACACCTTC.

This clonotype was seen repeatedly, ten times or more. The chain links TRBV30 to TRBJ1-2; TRBD1 is a possible D gene (5 bases). The CDR3 extends over 14 amino acids. Trimming pared 4 bases from V and 4 bases from J, leaving 16 bases between. Germline CDR1 and CDR2: GTSNPN and SVGIG (reference sequence). CDR3 sequence reads: CAWKHGPRGYGYTF. The CDR3 nucleotides read TGTGCCTGGAAACATGGGCCAAGGGGCTATGGCTACACCTTC.

The chain recombines TRBV2 with TRBJ2-1, with no clear D. V was clipped by 2 bases and J by 6 bases, with 11 bases between them. Germline lookup yields CDR1 SNHLY and CDR2 FYNNEI. There are 14 residues in the CDR3. The chain's CDR3 is CASSETTVINEQFF. DNA of the CDR3: TGTGCCAGCAGTGAAACAACAGTAATCAATGAGCAGTTCTTC.

This clonotype was seen at least ten times. This chain links TRBV5-1 with TRBJ1-2; tentative D call: TRBD1 (6 bases). The CDR3 contains 15 residues. Germline CDR1 and CDR2: SGHRS and YFSETQ. The ends were cut back, 4 bases at V and 8 bases at J, with 21 bases in the middle. CDR3 residues: CASSPTTGGGRGYTF. The CDR3 DNA follows: TGCGCCAGCAGCCCTACTACAGGCGGGGGGCGAGGCTACACCTTC.

The chain has TRBV19 and TRBJ1-1; 7 bases are shared with TRBD1. From germline, CDR1 is LNHDA and CDR2 SQIVND (reference sequence). Trimming took 4 bases from V and 1 from J; bases not matched to a gene: 3. The CDR3 loop spans 14 amino acids. The CDR3 sequence: CASSTRGWNTEAFF. Here the CDR3 DNA reads TGTGCCAGTAGTACCAGGGGGTGGAACACTGAAGCTTTCTTT.

As to this clonotype: A read error may be the cause here, since a much bigger clone is one base away. V and J are TRBV7-8 and TRBJ1-1, with D perhaps matching TRBD1 (5 bases). The V gene's germline CDR1 is SGHVS and CDR2 FQNEAQ. The CDR3 is 15 amino acids. The CDR3: CASSPHSGPGTEALF. CDR3 DNA sequence: TGTGCCAGCAGCCCCCACTCAGGACCTGGGACTGAAGCTCTCTTT.

This clonotype was picked up many times. This chain links TRBV19 with TRBJ2-1; D ambiguous. The ends were cut back, 1 base at V and 0 bases at J, with 13 bases in the middle. Germline V CDR1 and CDR2: LNHDA, SQIVND (reference sequence). The CDR3 spans 17 residues. CDR3 sequence reads: CASSIVFVGSSYNEQFF. CDR3 nucleotide sequence: TGTGCCAGTAGTATAGTCTTTGTCGGTAGCTCCTACAATGAGCAGTTCTTC.